Following are 13 T cell receptor beta chains from one sample sequenced in a study of post-analysis software for immune sequencing data. Study-wide points: Controls showed lower frequencies than patients for a handful of TRBV segments, and TRBV5-6, TRBV5-1 and TRBV20-1 were among these.

Incorporated into the TCR beta cDNA libraries were unique molecular identifiers, which served to reduce PCR and sequencing biases. TCRdb re-called the PCR reads through MiXCR, storing one row per CDR3 protein. The sample consists of 450,000 to 700,000 distinct CDR3 sequences, 44% of them appearing once. These receptors' antigens are unknown. Material for sequencing was blood. The receptors originated from a girl between 10 and 17 years old with multiple sclerosis.

This clonotype was seen a few times. The junction and the germline gene differ at one end; a read error may be behind it. The J gene is TRBJ2-7, the V gene TRBV6-6; D uncertain. Judging by the DNA end, TRBJ2-5 fits better; the J call may be wrong. Germline V gives CDR1 MNHNY, CDR2 SVGAGI (reference sequence). The CDR3 is 11 amino acids. CDR3 region: CASSLQGTQYF. For the CDR3, the DNA is TGTGCCAGCAGTCTACAAGGGACCCAGTACTTC.

Only a few counts were recorded for this clonotype. V and J are TRBV10-3 and TRBJ2-6; 11 nucleotides align to TRBD1. The V gene's germline CDR1 is ENHRY and CDR2 SYGVKD. CDR3 length: 17 amino acids. Trimming took 9 bases from V and 3 from J; bases not matched to a gene: 10. The CDR3 sequence: CAIREGQGAYGANVLTF. DNA for the CDR3: TGTGCCATTAGAGAAGGACAGGGGGCGTATGGGGCCAACGTCCTGACTTTC.

This clonotype was counted a few times. The V gene is TRBV7-6, the J gene TRBJ2-4; 10 nucleotides agree with TRBD2. The J call may not be correct, given that the DNA end is closer to TRBJ2-7. This CDR3 spans 14 amino acids. The germline CDR1 and CDR2 sequences are SGHVS and FNYEAQ. CDR3 in DNA: TGTGCCAGCAGCGCTAGCGGGAGTTCCTACGAGCAGTACTTC. As protein: CASSASGSSYEQYF.

Regarding this clonotype: The junction shows a germline mismatch at one end, possibly a read error. The J gene is TRBJ1-1, the V gene TRBV7-2; D not certain. The CDR3 loop spans 13 amino acids. Germline V gene data show CDR1 as SGHTA and CDR2 as FQGNSA. CDR3 coding DNA: TGTGCCAGCAGCTTATTGTCTTCCACTGACGCTTTCTTT. Its protein product is CASSLLSSTDAFF.

The table lists this clonotype with a few counts. V gene TRBV29-1 combines with J gene TRBJ2-3, with D unclear. This CDR3 is 12 amino acids long. Trimming removed 2 bases at V and 1 base at J, with 4 bases between. CDR1 is SQVTM and CDR2 is ANQGSEA in the germline V gene. The CDR3 sequence is CSVESGTDTQYF. The CDR3 DNA is TGCAGCGTTGAAAGTGGCACAGATACGCAGTATTTT.

This clonotype was seen once. V gene TRBV10-3 combines with J gene TRBJ2-3; D tentatively reads TRBD1 or TRBD2 (5 bases each). Looked up from germline, CDR1 is ENHRY and CDR2 is SYGVKD. V was trimmed by 6 bases and J by 5 bases, leaving 18 bases between them. The CDR3 extends over 15 amino acids. The CDR3 DNA reads as TGTGCCATCAGCGCCCTCGAGGGGCCGGGAGATACGCAGTATTTT. This gives the protein CAISALEGPGDTQYF.

This clonotype turned up a few times. This chain joins TRBV7-8 and TRBJ2-4; tentatively, D is TRBD1 or TRBD2 (5 bases each). Germline V CDR1 and CDR2: SGHVS, FQNEAQ. Trimming took 3 bases from V and 7 from J, leaving 13 bases between them. The CDR3 runs 14 residues. Written as DNA, the CDR3 is TGTGCCAGCAGCTTTATGCGTGAGGGGAACATTCAGTACTTC. It encodes CASSFMREGNIQYF.

The sample holds a few counts of this clonotype. The chain links TRBV6-1 to TRBJ1-2; tentative D call: TRBD1 (5 bases). The V and J ends lost 3 bases and 5 bases respectively, with 16 bases between them. The CDR3 runs to 15 residues. Germline V gene sequence: CDR1 MNHNS, CDR2 SASEGT. Written as DNA, the CDR3 is TGTGCCAGCAGTGATGTCTCCAGGGCACAATATGGCTACACCTTC. Translation: CASSDVSRAQYGYTF.

The CDR3: CASSLQRSAWETQYF. Here the CDR3 DNA reads TGTGCCAGCAGCTTGCAGAGGTCAGCCTGGGAGACCCAGTACTTC. The gene calls are TRBV7-2 and TRBJ2-5; no clear D gene. In germline, CDR1 is SGHTA, CDR2 FQGNSA. Trimming took off 3 bases at V and 5 bases at J, with 16 bases between the two ends. The CDR3 is made up of 15 amino acids.

The chain recombines TRBV5-6 with TRBJ2-6, with unresolved D. The CDR3 extends over 18 amino acids. Trimming cost V 4 bases and J 0 bases, with 17 bases left between them. The germline V gene has CDR1 SGHDT and CDR2 YYEEEE. In nucleotides, the CDR3 is TGTGCCAGCAGCCCCCTCCGGGCGGAGAGCTCTGGGGCCAACGTCCTGACTTTC. Translation: CASSPLRAESSGANVLTF.

The CDR3 nucleotides read TGTGCCAGCTCACCACCCTTTGAAGATCTAGCCAAAAACATTCAGTACTTC. It yields the protein CASSPPFEDLAKNIQYF. The chain combines TRBV18 with TRBJ2-4, with D hard to call. Trimming took 0 bases from V and 0 from J, leaving 12 bases between them. CDR3 length: 17 residues. Germline V CDR1 and CDR2: KGHSH, LQKENI. The complete variable domain, with remaining parts taken from reference TRBV18 and TRBJ2-4, reads NAGVMQNPRHLVRRRGQEARLRCSPMKGHSHVYWYRQLPEEGLKFMVYLQKENIIDESGMPKERFSAEFPKEGPSILRIQQVVRGDSAAYFCASSPPFEDLAKNIQYFGAGTRLSVL.

Only one count was recorded for this clonotype. J is TRBJ2-5 and V is TRBV4-1; the D gene is possibly TRBD2 (5 bases). Germline lookup yields CDR1 MGHRA and CDR2 YSYEKL. The CDR3 consists of 16 residues. V lost 0 bases, J lost 0 bases, and 11 bases lay in between. CDR3 amino acids: CASSQDQAEDQETQYF. DNA of the CDR3: TGCGCCAGCAGCCAAGATCAAGCGGAGGACCAAGAGACCCAGTACTTC.

The CDR3 region is CASSLQRSYEQYF. The DNA for the CDR3 is TGTGCCAGCAGTTTACAGCGGAGCTACGAGCAGTACTTC. The chain joins TRBV12-3 or TRBV12-4 to TRBJ2-7, with D possibly matching TRBD2 (5 bases). The CDR3 is 13 amino acids. V lost 2 bases and J 3 bases, leaving 8 bases between the germline ends.